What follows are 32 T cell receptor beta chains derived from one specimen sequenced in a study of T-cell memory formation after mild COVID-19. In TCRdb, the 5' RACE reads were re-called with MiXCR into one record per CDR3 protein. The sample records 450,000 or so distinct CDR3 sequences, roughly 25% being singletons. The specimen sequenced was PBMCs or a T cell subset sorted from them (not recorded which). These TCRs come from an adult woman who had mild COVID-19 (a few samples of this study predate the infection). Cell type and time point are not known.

The DNA of the CDR3 is TGTGCCAGCAGTCCTGTTCAGGGGATATCCTACAATGAGCAGTTCTTC. Its protein product is CASSPVQGISYNEQFF. The V and J genes are TRBV6-4 and TRBJ2-1; weak D call: TRBD1 (6 bases). CDR1 is MRHNA and CDR2 is SNTAGT in the germline V gene. CDR3 length equals 16 residues. V was shortened by 5 bases and J by 1 base, with 15 bases between the two germline ends.

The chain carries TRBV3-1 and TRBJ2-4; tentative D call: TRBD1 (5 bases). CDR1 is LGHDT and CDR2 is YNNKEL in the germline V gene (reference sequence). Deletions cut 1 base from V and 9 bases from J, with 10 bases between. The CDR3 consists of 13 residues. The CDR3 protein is CASSQVGRGIQYF. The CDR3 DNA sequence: TGTGCCAGCAGCCAAGTGGGTAGGGGCATTCAGTACTTC. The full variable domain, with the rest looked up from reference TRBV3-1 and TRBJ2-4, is DTAVSQTPKYLVTQMGNDKSIKCEQNLGHDTMYWYKQDSKKFLKIMFSYNNKELIINETVPNRFSPKSPDKAHLNLHINSLELGDSAVYFCASSQVGRGIQYFGAGTRLSVL.

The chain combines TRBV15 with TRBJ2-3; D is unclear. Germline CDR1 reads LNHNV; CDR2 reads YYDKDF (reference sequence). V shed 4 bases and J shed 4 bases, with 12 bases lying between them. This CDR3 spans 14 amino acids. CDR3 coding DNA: TGTGCCACCAGCATCACCGAGGCGGCAGATACGCAGTATTTT. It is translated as CATSITEAADTQYF.

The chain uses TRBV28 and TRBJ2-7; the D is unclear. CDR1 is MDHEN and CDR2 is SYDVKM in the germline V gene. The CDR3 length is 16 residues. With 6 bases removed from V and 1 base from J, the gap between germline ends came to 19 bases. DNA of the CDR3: TGTGCCAGCAGATATAATCCGGGCCAAGGGTCCTACGAGCAGTACTTC. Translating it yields CASRYNPGQGSYEQYF.

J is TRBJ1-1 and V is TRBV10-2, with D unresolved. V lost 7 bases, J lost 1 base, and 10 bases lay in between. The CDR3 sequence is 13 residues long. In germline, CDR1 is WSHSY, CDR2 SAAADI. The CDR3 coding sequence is TGCGCCAGCAAATCCAGCCGGAACACTGAAGCTTTCTTT. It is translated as CASKSSRNTEAFF.

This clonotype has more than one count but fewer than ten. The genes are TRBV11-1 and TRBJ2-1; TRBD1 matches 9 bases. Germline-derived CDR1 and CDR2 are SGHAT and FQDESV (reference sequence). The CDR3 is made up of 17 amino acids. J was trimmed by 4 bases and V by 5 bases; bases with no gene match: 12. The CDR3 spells CASSPLSGTGLYNEQFF. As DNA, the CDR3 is TGTGCCAGCAGCCCCCTCTCGGGGACAGGGCTTTACAATGAGCAGTTCTTC.

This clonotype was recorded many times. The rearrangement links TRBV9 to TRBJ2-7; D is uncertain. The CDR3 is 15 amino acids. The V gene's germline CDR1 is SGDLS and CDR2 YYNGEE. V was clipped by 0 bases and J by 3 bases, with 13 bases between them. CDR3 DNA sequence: TGTGCCAGCAGCGTAGGGACCCTCGACGGCTACGAGCAGTACTTC. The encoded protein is CASSVGTLDGYEQYF.

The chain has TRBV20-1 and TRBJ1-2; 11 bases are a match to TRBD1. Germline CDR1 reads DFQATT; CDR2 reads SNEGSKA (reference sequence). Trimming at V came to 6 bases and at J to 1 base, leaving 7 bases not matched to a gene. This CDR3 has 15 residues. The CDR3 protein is CSAVGQGDDNYGYTF. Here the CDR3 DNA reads TGCAGTGCCGTGGGACAGGGGGACGATAACTATGGCTACACCTTC.

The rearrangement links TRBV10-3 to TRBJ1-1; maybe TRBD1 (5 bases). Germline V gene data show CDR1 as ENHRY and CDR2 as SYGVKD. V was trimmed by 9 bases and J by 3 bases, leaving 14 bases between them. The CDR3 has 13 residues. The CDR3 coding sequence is TGTGCCATTGGAGAGACAGCTGACACTGAAGCTTTCTTT. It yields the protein CAIGETADTEAFF.

The CDR3 is CASSWGGTSQETQYF. The CDR3 DNA follows: TGTGCCAGCAGCTGGGGCGGGACCTCACAAGAGACCCAGTACTTC. The chain links TRBV7-2 to TRBJ2-5, with a tentative D call TRBD2 (6 bases). Trimming removed 4 bases at V and 2 bases at J, with 14 bases between. The CDR3 is 15 amino acids. Germline CDR1 is SGHTA and CDR2 is FQGNSA.

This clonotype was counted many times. This CDR3 reads CASRTLAGKLGEQYF. CDR3 DNA: TGTGCCAGCAGAACGCTAGCGGGGAAGCTCGGCGAGCAGTACTTC. The genes are TRBV6-2 or TRBV6-3 and TRBJ2-7, with 9 bases that match TRBD2. The CDR3 is 15 amino acids. The V gene's germline CDR1 is MNHEY and CDR2 SVGEGT. V lost 6 bases to trimming and J lost 6 bases; unmatched junction nucleotides: 12.

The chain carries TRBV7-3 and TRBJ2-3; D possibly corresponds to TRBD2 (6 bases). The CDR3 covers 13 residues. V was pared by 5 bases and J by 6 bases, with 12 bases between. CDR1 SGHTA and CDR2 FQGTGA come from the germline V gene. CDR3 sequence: CASSPRDSDTQYF. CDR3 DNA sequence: TGTGCCAGCAGCCCCCGGGACTCCGATACGCAGTATTTT.

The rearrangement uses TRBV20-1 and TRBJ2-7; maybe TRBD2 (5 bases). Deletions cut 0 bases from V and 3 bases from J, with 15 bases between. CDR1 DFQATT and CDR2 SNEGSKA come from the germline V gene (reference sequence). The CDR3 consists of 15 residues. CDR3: CSAREAAVNNYEQYF. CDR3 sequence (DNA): TGCAGTGCTAGAGAAGCGGCAGTAAATAACTACGAGCAGTACTTC.

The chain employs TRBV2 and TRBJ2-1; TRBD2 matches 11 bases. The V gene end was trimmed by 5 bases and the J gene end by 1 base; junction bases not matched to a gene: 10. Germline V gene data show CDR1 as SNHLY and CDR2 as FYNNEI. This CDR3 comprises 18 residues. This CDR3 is CASSFTSGGLPSYNEQFF. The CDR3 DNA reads TGTGCCAGCAGTTTTACTAGCGGGGGCTTACCTTCCTACAATGAGCAGTTCTTC. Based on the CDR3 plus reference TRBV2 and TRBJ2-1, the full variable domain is EPEVTQTPSHQVTQMGQEVILRCVPISNHLYFYWYRQILGQKVEFLVSFYNNEISEKSEIFDDQFSVERPDGSNFTLKIRSTKLEDSAMYFCASSFTSGGLPSYNEQFFGPGTRLTVL.

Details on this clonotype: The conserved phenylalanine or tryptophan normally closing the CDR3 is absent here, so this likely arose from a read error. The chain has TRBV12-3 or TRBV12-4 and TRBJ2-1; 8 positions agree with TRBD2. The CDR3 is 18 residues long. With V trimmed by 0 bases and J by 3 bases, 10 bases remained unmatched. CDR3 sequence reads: CASSLARSLAGYYNEQFL. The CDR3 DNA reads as TGTGCCAGCAGTTTAGCGAGAAGCCTAGCGGGCTACTACAATGAGCAGTTCTTA.

CDR3 protein: CASSSPGQGHYGYTF. As DNA, the CDR3 is TGTGCCAGCAGTTCACCCGGACAGGGCCACTATGGCTACACCTTC. V is TRBV12-3 or TRBV12-4 and J is TRBJ1-2, with 8 bases fitting TRBD1. Trimming removed 4 bases from V and 3 bases from J; junction bases left unmatched: 7. The CDR3 length is 15 residues.

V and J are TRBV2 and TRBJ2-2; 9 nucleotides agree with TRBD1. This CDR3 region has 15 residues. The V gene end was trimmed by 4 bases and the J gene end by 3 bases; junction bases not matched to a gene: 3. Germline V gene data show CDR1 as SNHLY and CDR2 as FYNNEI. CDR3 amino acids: CASSVGTGYTGELFF. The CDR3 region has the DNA TGTGCCAGCAGTGTGGGGACAGGGTACACCGGGGAGCTGTTTTTT.

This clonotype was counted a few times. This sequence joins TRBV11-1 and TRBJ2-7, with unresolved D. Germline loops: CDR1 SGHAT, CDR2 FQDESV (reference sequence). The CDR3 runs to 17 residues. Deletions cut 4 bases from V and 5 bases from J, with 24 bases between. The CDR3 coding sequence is TGTGCCAGCAGCTCTCAAAGGTTTGGCCGAAAAGAAAACGAGCAGTACTTC. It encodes CASSSQRFGRKENEQYF.

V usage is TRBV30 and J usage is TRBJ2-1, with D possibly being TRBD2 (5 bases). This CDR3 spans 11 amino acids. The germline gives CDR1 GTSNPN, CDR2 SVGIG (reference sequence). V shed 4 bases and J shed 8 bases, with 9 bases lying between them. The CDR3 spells CAWKRWDEQFF. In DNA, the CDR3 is TGTGCCTGGAAGCGGTGGGATGAGCAGTTCTTC.

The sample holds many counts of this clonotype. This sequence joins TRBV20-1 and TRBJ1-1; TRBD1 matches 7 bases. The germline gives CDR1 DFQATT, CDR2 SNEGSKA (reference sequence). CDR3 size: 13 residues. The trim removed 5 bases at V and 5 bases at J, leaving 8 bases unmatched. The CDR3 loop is CSAPTTGETEAFF. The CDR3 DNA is TGCAGTGCTCCTACAACAGGGGAAACTGAAGCTTTCTTT.

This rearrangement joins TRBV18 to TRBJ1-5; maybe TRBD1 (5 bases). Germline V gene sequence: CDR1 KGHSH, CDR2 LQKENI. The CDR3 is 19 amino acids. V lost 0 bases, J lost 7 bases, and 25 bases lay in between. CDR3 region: CASSPPVVGLWGSRQPQHF. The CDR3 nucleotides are TGTGCCAGCTCACCACCGGTTGTCGGGTTATGGGGCTCCCGGCAGCCCCAGCATTTT.

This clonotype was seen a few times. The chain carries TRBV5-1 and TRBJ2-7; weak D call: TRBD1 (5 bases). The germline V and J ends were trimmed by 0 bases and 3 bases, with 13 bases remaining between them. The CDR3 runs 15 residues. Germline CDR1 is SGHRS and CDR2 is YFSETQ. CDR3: CASSLEAGLFYEQYF. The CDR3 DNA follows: TGCGCCAGCAGCTTGGAGGCAGGGTTATTCTACGAGCAGTACTTC.

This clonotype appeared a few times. As DNA, the CDR3 is TGCAGTGCTAGTACCGGGACTAGCGGTAGCACAGATACGCAGTATTTT. This sequence encodes CSASTGTSGSTDTQYF. The V call is TRBV20-1, the J call TRBJ2-3; 11 nucleotides line up with TRBD2. The CDR3 contains 16 residues. The ends lost 3 bases at V and 0 bases at J; junction bases unmatched: 5. The germline CDR1 and CDR2 sequences are DFQATT and SNEGSKA (reference sequence).

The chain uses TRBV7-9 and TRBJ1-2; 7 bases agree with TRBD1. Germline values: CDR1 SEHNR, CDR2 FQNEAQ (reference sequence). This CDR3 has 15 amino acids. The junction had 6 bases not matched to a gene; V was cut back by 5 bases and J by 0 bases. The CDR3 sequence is CASSPHGQANYGYTF. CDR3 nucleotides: TGTGCCAGCAGCCCTCACGGACAGGCTAACTATGGCTACACCTTC.

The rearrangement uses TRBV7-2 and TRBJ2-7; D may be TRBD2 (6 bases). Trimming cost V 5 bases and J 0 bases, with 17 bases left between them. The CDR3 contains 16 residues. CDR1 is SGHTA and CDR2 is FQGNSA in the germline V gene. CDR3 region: CASSKRVGGSSYEQYF. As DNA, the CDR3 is TGTGCCAGCAGCAAGCGGGTTGGGGGGAGCTCCTACGAGCAGTACTTC.

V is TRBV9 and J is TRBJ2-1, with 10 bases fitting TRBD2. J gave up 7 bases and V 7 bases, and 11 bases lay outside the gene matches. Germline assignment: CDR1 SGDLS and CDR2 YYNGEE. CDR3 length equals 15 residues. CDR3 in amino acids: CASRRSGGALNEQFF. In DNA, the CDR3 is TGTGCCAGCCGACGCAGCGGGGGGGCATTGAATGAGCAGTTCTTC.

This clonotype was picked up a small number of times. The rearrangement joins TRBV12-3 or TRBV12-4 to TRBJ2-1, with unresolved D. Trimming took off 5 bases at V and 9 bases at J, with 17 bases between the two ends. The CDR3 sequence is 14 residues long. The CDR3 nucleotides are TGTGCCAGCAGTCCACCCGTAGGGATCAGTGAGCAGTTCTTC. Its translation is CASSPPVGISEQFF.

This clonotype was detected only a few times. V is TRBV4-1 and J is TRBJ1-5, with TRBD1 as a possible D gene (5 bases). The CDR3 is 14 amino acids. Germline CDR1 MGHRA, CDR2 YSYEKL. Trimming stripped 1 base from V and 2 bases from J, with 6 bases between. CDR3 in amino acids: CASSQATGNQPQHF. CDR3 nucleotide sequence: TGCGCCAGCAGCCAAGCGACAGGCAATCAGCCCCAGCATTTT.

CDR3 sequence: CASSLPKRLAGGPETQYF. In DNA, the CDR3 is TGTGCCAGCAGCTTACCCAAACGACTAGCGGGAGGGCCAGAGACCCAGTACTTC. The rearrangement uses TRBV7-9 and TRBJ2-5; the match to TRBD2 covers 14 bases. CDR1 is SEHNR and CDR2 is FQNEAQ in the germline V gene (reference sequence). This CDR3 contains 18 residues. V lost 2 bases, J lost 4 bases, and 9 bases stayed unmatched.

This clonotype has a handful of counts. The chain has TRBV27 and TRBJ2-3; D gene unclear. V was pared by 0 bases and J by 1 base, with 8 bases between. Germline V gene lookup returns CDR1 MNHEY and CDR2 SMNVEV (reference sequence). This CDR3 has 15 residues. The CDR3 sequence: CASSLSSIGTDTQYF. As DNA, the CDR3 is TGTGCCAGCAGTTTATCCTCGATCGGCACAGATACGCAGTATTTT.

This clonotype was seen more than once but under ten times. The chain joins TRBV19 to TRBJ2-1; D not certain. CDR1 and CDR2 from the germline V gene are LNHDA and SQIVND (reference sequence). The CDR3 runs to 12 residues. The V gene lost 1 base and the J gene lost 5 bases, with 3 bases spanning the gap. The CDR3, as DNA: TGTGCCAGTAGTATAGGCCACAATGAGCAGTTCTTC. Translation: CASSIGHNEQFF.

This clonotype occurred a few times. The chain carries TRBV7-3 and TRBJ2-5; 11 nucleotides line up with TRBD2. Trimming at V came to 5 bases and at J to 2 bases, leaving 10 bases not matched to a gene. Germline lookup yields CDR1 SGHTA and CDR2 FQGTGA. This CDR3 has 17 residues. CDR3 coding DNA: TGTGCCAGCAGCCTTACCACTACTAGCGGGGGACAAGAGACCCAGTACTTC. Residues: CASSLTTTSGGQETQYF. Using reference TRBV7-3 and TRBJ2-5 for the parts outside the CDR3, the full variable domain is GAGVSQTPSNKVTEKGKYVELRCDPISGHTALYWYRQSLGQGPEFLIYFQGTGAADDSGLPNDRFFAVRPEGSVSTLKIQRTERGDSAVYLCASSLTTTSGGQETQYFGPGTRLLVL.